The rows below give T cell receptor beta chains drawn from one sample of a study of radiation and T cells in renal cell carcinoma. Clones were read by immunoSEQ multiplex PCR, and TCRdb kept only the in-frame ones, dropping some. The repertoire holds about 170,000 clones, about 88% seen once, with approximately 11% in the top ten. Sequences were derived from blood, sampled from a patient whose treatment included radiotherapy and nephrectomy. The receptor set was obtained from a woman in her forties or fifties with renal cell carcinoma. Both conserved end residues are part of each CDR3. The order of the fields is V gene, clone size, J gene, D gene, CDR3 DNA, CDR3 protein. A D gene is named only where the DNA matches it firmly. The listing skips clone size in some rows; elsewhere it reads once, few, many or a size class.

V gene: TRBV13; clone size: -; J gene: TRBJ1-1; D gene: TRBD1; CDR3 DNA: TGTGCCAGCAGCTACATAGCCGGGACAGTGAACACTGAAGCTTTCTTT; CDR3 protein: CASSYIAGTVNTEAFF
V gene: TRBV6-1; clone size: once; J gene: TRBJ2-5; D gene: -; CDR3 DNA: TGTGCCAGCAAATTCGGACCCCAAGAGACCCAGTACTTC; CDR3 protein: CASKFGPQETQYF
V gene: TRBV5-1; clone size: -; J gene: TRBJ2-2; D gene: -; CDR3 DNA: TGCGCCAGCAGCTTGGGTCACCGGGACACCCTAAACACCGGGGAGCTGTTTTTT; CDR3 protein: CASSLGHRDTLNTGELFF
V gene: TRBV7-3; clone size: -; J gene: TRBJ1-3; D gene: TRBD1; CDR3 DNA: TGTGCCAGCAGCTTCGACAGGGGAGCTGGAAACACCATATATTTT; CDR3 protein: CASSFDRGAGNTIYF
V gene: TRBV10-3; clone size: -; J gene: TRBJ2-2; D gene: -; CDR3 DNA: TGTGCCATCAGGGGGACGGAATTGCCGGACACCGGGGAGCTGTTTTTT; CDR3 protein: CAIRGTELPDTGELFF
V gene: TRBV5-1; clone size: -; J gene: TRBJ2-7; D gene: -; CDR3 DNA: TGCGCCAGCAGCTTGATCCCCGACAGCTCCTACGAGCAGTACTTC; CDR3 protein: CASSLIPDSSYEQYF
V gene: TRBV5-6; clone size: once; J gene: TRBJ1-1; D gene: -; CDR3 DNA: TGTGCCAGCAGCTTGGTACCGGGCGGCACTGAAGCTTTCTTT; CDR3 protein: CASSLVPGGTEAFF
V gene: TRBV7-9; clone size: -; J gene: TRBJ2-5; D gene: -; CDR3 DNA: TGTGCCAGCAGCTTAGGGGCGCAGGGTACACAAGAGACCCAGTACTTC; CDR3 protein: CASSLGAQGTQETQYF
V gene: TRBV9; clone size: -; J gene: TRBJ1-2; D gene: TRBD1; CDR3 DNA: TGTGCCAGCAGCAATCCCGGGACAGGGGGCAGCTATGGCTACACCTTC; CDR3 protein: CASSNPGTGGSYGYTF
V gene: TRBV4-1; clone size: -; J gene: TRBJ1-3; D gene: TRBD1; CDR3 DNA: TGCGCCAGCAGCCAAACAGGGGGCTCTGGAAACACCATATATTTT; CDR3 protein: CASSQTGGSGNTIYF
V gene: TRBV7-9; clone size: -; J gene: TRBJ2-2; D gene: -; CDR3 DNA: TGTGCCAGCAGTACGGGGACCCCCGGGGAGCTGTTTTTT; CDR3 protein: CASSTGTPGELFF
V gene: TRBV9; clone size: -; J gene: TRBJ2-5; D gene: -; CDR3 DNA: TGTGCCAGCAGCGTCTCTCTGGAAGGGGCAGGCCAAGAGACCCAGTACTTC; CDR3 protein: CASSVSLEGAGQETQYF
V gene: TRBV7-9; clone size: -; J gene: TRBJ1-5; D gene: -; CDR3 DNA: TGTGCCAGCAGCTTTAGTATAGGGGGGGCTCTGGGTAGCAATCAGCCCCAGCATTTT; CDR3 protein: CASSFSIGGALGSNQPQHF
V gene: TRBV28; clone size: few; J gene: TRBJ1-2; D gene: -; CDR3 DNA: TGTGCCAGCAGTTTAGGACTCCCCGGTGGCTACACCTTC; CDR3 protein: CASSLGLPGGYTF
V gene: TRBV7-6; clone size: few; J gene: TRBJ2-7; D gene: TRBD1; CDR3 DNA: TGTGCCAGCAGCTTAGGTGTTCAGGGGGCGGGCGAGCAGTACTTC; CDR3 protein: CASSLGVQGAGEQYF
V gene: TRBV19; clone size: -; J gene: TRBJ2-1; D gene: -; CDR3 DNA: TGTGCCAGTAGTATACTGTCAGGTTACAATGAGCAGTTCTTC; CDR3 protein: CASSILSGYNEQFF
V gene: TRBV19; clone size: -; J gene: TRBJ2-7; D gene: -; CDR3 DNA: TGTGCCAGTAACGACGTCAAAGTCGGGGGGCGCTACGAGCAGTACTTC; CDR3 protein: CASNDVKVGGRYEQYF
V gene: TRBV6-6; clone size: -; J gene: TRBJ2-3; D gene: -; CDR3 DNA: TGTGCCAGCAGTTACTCGACGGCAGATACGCAGTATTTT; CDR3 protein: CASSYSTADTQYF
V gene: TRBV6-6; clone size: -; J gene: TRBJ1-1; D gene: -; CDR3 DNA: TGTGCCTCGGGGGGGCACATGAACACTGAAGCTTTCTTT; CDR3 protein: CASGGHMNTEAFF
V gene: TRBV10-2; clone size: -; J gene: TRBJ1-6; D gene: TRBD1; CDR3 DNA: TGCGCCAGCAGTGAAGGACAGGGACATTCACCCCTCCACTTT; CDR3 protein: CASSEGQGHSPLHF
V gene: TRBV18; clone size: -; J gene: TRBJ2-5; D gene: -; CDR3 DNA: TGTGCCAGCTCACGGGGACAAATAGTGGAGACCCAGTACTTC; CDR3 protein: CASSRGQIVETQYF
V gene: TRBV11-1; clone size: once; J gene: TRBJ2-1; D gene: -; CDR3 DNA: TGTGCCAGCAGCTGGGGTCCTTCATACAATGAGCAGTTCTTC; CDR3 protein: CASSWGPSYNEQFF
V gene: TRBV23-1; clone size: -; J gene: TRBJ1-3; D gene: -; CDR3 DNA: TGCGCCAGCAGTCATCGGGGTACTGGAAACACCATATATTTT; CDR3 protein: CASSHRGTGNTIYF
V gene: TRBV19; clone size: -; J gene: TRBJ2-2; D gene: TRBD2; CDR3 DNA: TGTGCCGGAGGGGCATCGGGGGGAACCGGGGAGCTGTTTTTT; CDR3 protein: CAGGASGGTGELFF
V gene: TRBV7-9; clone size: -; J gene: TRBJ2-3; D gene: -; CDR3 DNA: TGTGCCAGCAGCTTAGTATCCTCCACAGATACGCAGTATTTT; CDR3 protein: CASSLVSSTDTQYF
V gene: TRBV5-1; clone size: -; J gene: TRBJ2-2; D gene: -; CDR3 DNA: TGCGCCAGCATCGAAAGGCCAGGGAGGAACACCGGGGAGCTGTTTTTT; CDR3 protein: CASIERPGRNTGELFF
V gene: TRBV11-2; clone size: -; J gene: TRBJ1-6; D gene: TRBD1; CDR3 DNA: TGTGCCAGCAGCTTAGGAGGGACAGGGGGTTCACCCCTCCACTTT; CDR3 protein: CASSLGGTGGSPLHF
V gene: TRBV6-5; clone size: -; J gene: TRBJ1-2; D gene: TRBD1; CDR3 DNA: TGTGCCAGCAGTTACTCGAAAGGGGGCGCATCCTATGGCTACACCTTC; CDR3 protein: CASSYSKGGASYGYTF
V gene: TRBV28; clone size: -; J gene: TRBJ1-6; D gene: TRBD1; CDR3 DNA: TGTGCCAGCAGCCCCTCGACAGGGGTTAGATCACCCCTCCACTTT; CDR3 protein: CASSPSTGVRSPLHF
V gene: TRBV6-5; clone size: -; J gene: TRBJ1-2; D gene: TRBD1; CDR3 DNA: TGTGCCAGCAGTTCAACAAGACAGGGCTACTATGGCTACACCTTC; CDR3 protein: CASSSTRQGYYGYTF
V gene: TRBV18; clone size: -; J gene: TRBJ1-1; D gene: -; CDR3 DNA: TGTGCCAGCGTGGCTCTGGACAGCTACACTGAAGCTTTCTTT; CDR3 protein: CASVALDSYTEAFF
V gene: TRBV7-2; clone size: -; J gene: TRBJ2-3; D gene: TRBD2; CDR3 DNA: TGTGCCAGCAGCTTAGGCGGGGGAAGGACAGATACGCAGTATTTT; CDR3 protein: CASSLGGGRTDTQYF
V gene: TRBV21-1; clone size: -; J gene: TRBJ1-2; D gene: -; CDR3 DNA: TGTGCCAGCAGCAACGCGGCGACAGGGGGCCCCACTAACTATGGCTACACCTTC; CDR3 protein: CASSNAATGGPTNYGYTF
V gene: TRBV6-5; clone size: -; J gene: TRBJ1-1; D gene: TRBD1; CDR3 DNA: TGTGCCAGCGCAGGGGGCTTAGGAGCTTTCTTT; CDR3 protein: CASAGGLGAFF
V gene: TRBV5-1; clone size: -; J gene: TRBJ1-1; D gene: -; CDR3 DNA: TGCGCCAGCAGCTTGGAGCTAAGCAACACTGAAGCTTTCTTT; CDR3 protein: CASSLELSNTEAFF
V gene: TRBV11-2; clone size: -; J gene: TRBJ1-6; D gene: -; CDR3 DNA: TGTGCCAGCAGCACGGGGGGTTATAATTCACCCCTCCACTTT; CDR3 protein: CASSTGGYNSPLHF
V gene: TRBV18; clone size: -; J gene: TRBJ1-5; D gene: TRBD1; CDR3 DNA: TGTGCCAGCTCACCACGCGCGGGACAGGGGGTACAGCCCCAGCATTTT; CDR3 protein: CASSPRAGQGVQPQHF
V gene: TRBV4-2; clone size: few; J gene: TRBJ1-4; D gene: -; CDR3 DNA: TGTGCCAGCAGCCAGGGAATTGGGAATGAAAAACTGTTTTTT; CDR3 protein: CASSQGIGNEKLFF
V gene: TRBV6-1; clone size: -; J gene: TRBJ1-4; D gene: TRBD1; CDR3 DNA: TGTGCCAGCCTCTTTTCACAGGGGGCGGGAAAACTGTTTTTT; CDR3 protein: CASLFSQGAGKLFF
V gene: TRBV5-1; clone size: -; J gene: TRBJ1-1; D gene: -; CDR3 DNA: TGCGCCAGCAGCGACAACACCCCTGAAGCTTTCTTT; CDR3 protein: CASSDNTPEAFF
V gene: TRBV19; clone size: -; J gene: TRBJ1-2; D gene: TRBD1; CDR3 DNA: TGTGCCAGTAGCAGGACAGGGGATTATGGCTACACCTTC; CDR3 protein: CASSRTGDYGYTF
V gene: TRBV6-1; clone size: once; J gene: TRBJ2-1; D gene: -; CDR3 DNA: TGTGCCAGCAGGGCAGCAAGCTCCTACAATGAGCAGTTCTTC; CDR3 protein: CASRAASSYNEQFF
V gene: TRBV7-2; clone size: once; J gene: TRBJ2-5; D gene: TRBD2; CDR3 DNA: TGTGCCAGCAGCTTGTCACTAGCGGGGATGGCCCAGTACTTC; CDR3 protein: CASSLSLAGMAQYF
V gene: TRBV19; clone size: -; J gene: TRBJ1-5; D gene: -; CDR3 DNA: TGTGCCAGTAGTCCCGACAGTCCTAGCAGTGTGCCCCAGCATTTT; CDR3 protein: CASSPDSPSSVPQHF
V gene: TRBV5-5; clone size: few; J gene: TRBJ1-2; D gene: -; CDR3 DNA: TGTGCCAGCAGCTTTTCAGGGAAGGACTATGGCTACACCTTC; CDR3 protein: CASSFSGKDYGYTF
V gene: TRBV2; clone size: -; J gene: TRBJ2-7; D gene: -; CDR3 DNA: TGTGCCAGCAGTGAAAGAGGAGGGGGAACCTACGAGCAGTACTTC; CDR3 protein: CASSERGGGTYEQYF
V gene: TRBV6-1; clone size: -; J gene: TRBJ2-7; D gene: -; CDR3 DNA: TGTGCCAGCAGTGACCAGGCCTCCTACGAGCAGTACTTC; CDR3 protein: CASSDQASYEQYF
V gene: TRBV6-4; clone size: -; J gene: TRBJ1-2; D gene: TRBD1; CDR3 DNA: TGTGCCAGCAGTTACAGGGGGCTCGAATATGGCTACACCTTC; CDR3 protein: CASSYRGLEYGYTF
V gene: TRBV29-1; clone size: -; J gene: TRBJ1-2; D gene: TRBD1; CDR3 DNA: TGCAGCGTGGGGGGGACCGGGACAGTAGTCGACGGCTATGGCTACACCTTC; CDR3 protein: CSVGGTGTVVDGYGYTF
V gene: TRBV7-2; clone size: once; J gene: TRBJ1-4; D gene: TRBD1; CDR3 DNA: TGTGCCAGCAGCTCGGGACAGGGCAGGGGTAATGAAAAACTGTTTTTT; CDR3 protein: CASSSGQGRGNEKLFF
V gene: TRBV6-6; clone size: -; J gene: TRBJ1-2; D gene: -; CDR3 DNA: TGTGCCAGCAGCAACTCCTTCTATGGCTACACCTTC; CDR3 protein: CASSNSFYGYTF
V gene: TRBV5-5; clone size: -; J gene: TRBJ1-6; D gene: TRBD1; CDR3 DNA: TGTGCCAGCAGCTTCGGACAGGGTACGGGGAATTCACCCCTCCACTTT; CDR3 protein: CASSFGQGTGNSPLHF
V gene: TRBV5-6; clone size: -; J gene: TRBJ2-7; D gene: TRBD2; CDR3 DNA: TGTGCCAGCAGCCCGGGACTAGCTTTCTACGAGCAGTACTTC; CDR3 protein: CASSPGLAFYEQYF
V gene: TRBV7-2; clone size: -; J gene: TRBJ2-4; D gene: -; CDR3 DNA: TGTGCCAGCAGCTACACAGGGAGGGGCGCCATTCAGTACTTC; CDR3 protein: CASSYTGRGAIQYF